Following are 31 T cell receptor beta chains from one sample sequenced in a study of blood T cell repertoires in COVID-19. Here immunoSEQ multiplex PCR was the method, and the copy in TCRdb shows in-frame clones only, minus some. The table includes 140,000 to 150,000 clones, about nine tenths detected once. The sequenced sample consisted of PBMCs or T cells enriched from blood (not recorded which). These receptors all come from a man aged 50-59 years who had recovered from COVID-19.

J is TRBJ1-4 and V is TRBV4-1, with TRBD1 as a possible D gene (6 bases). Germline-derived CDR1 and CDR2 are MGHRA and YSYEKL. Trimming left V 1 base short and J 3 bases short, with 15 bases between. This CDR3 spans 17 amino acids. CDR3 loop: CASSQGGGAVPNEKLFF. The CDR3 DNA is TGCGCCAGCAGCCAAGGGGGGGGCGCGGTCCCTAATGAAAAACTGTTTTTT.

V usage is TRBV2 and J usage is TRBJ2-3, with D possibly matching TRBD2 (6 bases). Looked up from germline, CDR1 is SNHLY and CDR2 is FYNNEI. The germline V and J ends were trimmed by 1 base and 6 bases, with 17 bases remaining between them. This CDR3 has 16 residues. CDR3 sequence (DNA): TGTGCCAGCAGTGAAGAAGGGGCTAGGAGGGCCGATACGCAGTATTTT. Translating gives CASSEEGARRADTQYF.

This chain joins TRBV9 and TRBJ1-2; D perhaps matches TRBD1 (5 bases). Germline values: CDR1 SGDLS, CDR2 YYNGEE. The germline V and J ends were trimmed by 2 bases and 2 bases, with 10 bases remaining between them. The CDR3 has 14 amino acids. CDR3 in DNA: TGTGCCAGCAGCGTCTTTGCAGGGAACTATGGCTACACCTTC. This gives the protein CASSVFAGNYGYTF.

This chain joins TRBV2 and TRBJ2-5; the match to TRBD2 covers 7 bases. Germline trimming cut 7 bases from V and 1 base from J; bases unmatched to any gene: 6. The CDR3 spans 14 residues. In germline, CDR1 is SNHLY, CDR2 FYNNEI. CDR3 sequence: CASNGGTFQETQYF. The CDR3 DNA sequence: TGTGCCAGCAACGGGGGGACCTTCCAAGAGACCCAGTACTTC. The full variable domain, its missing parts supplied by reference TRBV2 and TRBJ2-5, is EPEVTQTPSHQVTQMGQEVILRCVPISNHLYFYWYRQILGQKVEFLVSFYNNEISEKSEIFDDQFSVERPDGSNFTLKIRSTKLEDSAMYFCASNGGTFQETQYFGPGTRLLVL.

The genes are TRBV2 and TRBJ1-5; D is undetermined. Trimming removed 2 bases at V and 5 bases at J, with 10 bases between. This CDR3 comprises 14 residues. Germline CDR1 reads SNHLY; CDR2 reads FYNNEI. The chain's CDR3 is CASSESTGYQPQHF. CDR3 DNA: TGTGCCAGCAGTGAAAGCACGGGGTATCAGCCCCAGCATTTT.

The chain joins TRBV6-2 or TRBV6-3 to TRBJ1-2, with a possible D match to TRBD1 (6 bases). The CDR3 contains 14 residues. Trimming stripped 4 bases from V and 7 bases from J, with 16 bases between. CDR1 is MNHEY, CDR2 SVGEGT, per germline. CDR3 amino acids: CASSSNRVLGGYTF. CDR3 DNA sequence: TGTGCCAGCAGTTCGAACAGGGTTTTGGGTGGCTACACCTTC.

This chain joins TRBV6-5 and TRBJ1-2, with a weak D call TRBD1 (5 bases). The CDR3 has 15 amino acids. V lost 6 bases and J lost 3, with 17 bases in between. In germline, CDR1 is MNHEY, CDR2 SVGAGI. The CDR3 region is CASSDPGGVDYGYTF. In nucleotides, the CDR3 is TGTGCCAGCAGCGACCCCGGGGGAGTTGACTATGGCTACACCTTC.

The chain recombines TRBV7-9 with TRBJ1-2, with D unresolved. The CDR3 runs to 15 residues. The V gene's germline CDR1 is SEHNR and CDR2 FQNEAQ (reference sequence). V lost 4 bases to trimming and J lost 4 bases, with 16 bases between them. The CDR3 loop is CASSSPEGRGYGYTF. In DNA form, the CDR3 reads TGTGCCAGCAGCTCGCCGGAGGGTCGGGGCTATGGCTACACCTTC.

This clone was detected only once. The CDR3 DNA is TGTGCCTGGAGTGTACTGATGGGGCGAGTTGAAAAACTGTTTTTT. Protein product: CAWSVLMGRVEKLFF. The gene calls are TRBV30 and TRBJ1-4, with D perhaps matching TRBD1 (5 bases). The CDR3 sequence is 15 residues long. V lost 0 bases and J 7 bases, leaving 15 bases between the germline ends. In germline, CDR1 is GTSNPN, CDR2 SVGIG (reference sequence).

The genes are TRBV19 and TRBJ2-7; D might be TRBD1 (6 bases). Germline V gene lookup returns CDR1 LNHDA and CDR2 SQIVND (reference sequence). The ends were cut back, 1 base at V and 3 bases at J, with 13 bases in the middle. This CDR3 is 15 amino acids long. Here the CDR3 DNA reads TGTGCCAGTAGTATAGGAACGGGACAACTCTACGAGCAGTACTTC. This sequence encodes CASSIGTGQLYEQYF.

CDR3 nucleotides: TGTGCCAGCAGCGTCGGGACAGGGGGCCGGGAAAAACTGTTTTTT. It yields the protein CASSVGTGGREKLFF. V gene TRBV7-9 combines with J gene TRBJ1-4, with TRBD1 matching over 12 bases. The CDR3 covers 15 residues. V dropped 5 bases and J dropped 8; count of bases not matched to a gene: 6. Germline assignment: CDR1 SEHNR and CDR2 FQNEAQ (reference sequence).

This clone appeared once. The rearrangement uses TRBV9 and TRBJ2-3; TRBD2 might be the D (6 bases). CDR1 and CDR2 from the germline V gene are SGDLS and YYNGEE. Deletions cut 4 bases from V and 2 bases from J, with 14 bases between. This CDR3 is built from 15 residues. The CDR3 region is CASSFGPGDTDTQYF. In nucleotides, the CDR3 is TGTGCCAGCAGCTTCGGTCCGGGGGACACAGATACGCAGTATTTT.

For the CDR3, the DNA is TGCGCCAGCAGCTTGGGAGAGTTCCTGGGGGGGCAGTACTTC. This sequence encodes CASSLGEFLGGQYF. The V and J genes are TRBV5-1 and TRBJ2-7; perhaps TRBD2 as D (6 bases). Germline V gene sequence: CDR1 SGHRS, CDR2 YFSETQ. CDR3 length equals 14 residues. Trimming shortened V by 0 bases and J by 9 bases, and 16 bases separated the two germline ends. Drawing the rest from reference TRBV5-1 and TRBJ2-7, the complete variable domain is KAGVTQTPRYLIKTRGQQVTLSCSPISGHRSVSWYQQTPGQGLQFLFEYFSETQRNKGNFPGRFSGRQFSNSRSEMNVSTLELGDSALYLCASSLGEFLGGQYFGPGTRLTVT.

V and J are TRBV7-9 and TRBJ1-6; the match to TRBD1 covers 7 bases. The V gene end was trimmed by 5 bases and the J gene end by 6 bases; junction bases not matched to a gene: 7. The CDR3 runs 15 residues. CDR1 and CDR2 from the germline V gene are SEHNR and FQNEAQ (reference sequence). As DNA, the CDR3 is TGTGCCAGCAGCCCTTCAGACAGGGCTAATTCACCCCTCCACTTT. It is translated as CASSPSDRANSPLHF.

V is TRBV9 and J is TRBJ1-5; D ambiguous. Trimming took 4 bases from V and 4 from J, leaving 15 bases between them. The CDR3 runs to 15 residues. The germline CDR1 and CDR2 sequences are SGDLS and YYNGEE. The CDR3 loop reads CASSPTAGINQPQHF. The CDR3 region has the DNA TGTGCCAGCAGCCCCACGGCGGGGATAAATCAGCCCCAGCATTTT.

This CDR3 reads CASSLAPGVLQETQYF. The CDR3 DNA reads as TGTGCCAGCAGCTTGGCGCCAGGGGTACTCCAAGAGACCCAGTACTTC. The chain has TRBV5-4 and TRBJ2-5, with D tentatively TRBD1 (6 bases). Trimming left V 0 bases short and J 1 base short, with 13 bases between. CDR1 is SGHNT, CDR2 YYREEE, per germline (reference sequence). The CDR3 runs 16 residues.

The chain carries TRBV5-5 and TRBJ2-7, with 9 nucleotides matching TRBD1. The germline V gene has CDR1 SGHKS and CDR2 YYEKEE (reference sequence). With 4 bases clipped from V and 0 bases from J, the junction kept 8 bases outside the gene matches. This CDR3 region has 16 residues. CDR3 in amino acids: CASSGRGQGSSYEQYV. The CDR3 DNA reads TGTGCCAGCAGCGGCCGGGGACAGGGTTCCTCCTACGAGCAGTACGTC.

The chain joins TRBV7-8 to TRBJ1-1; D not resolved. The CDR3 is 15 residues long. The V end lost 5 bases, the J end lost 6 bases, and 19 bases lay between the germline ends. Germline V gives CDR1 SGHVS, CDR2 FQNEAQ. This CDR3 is CASSPIISSRSEAFF. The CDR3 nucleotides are TGTGCCAGCAGCCCGATAATTTCTTCGAGGTCTGAAGCTTTCTTT. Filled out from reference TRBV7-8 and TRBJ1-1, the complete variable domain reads GAGVSQSPRYKVAKRGQDVALRCDPISGHVSLFWYQQALGQGPEFLTYFQNEAQLDKSGLPSDRFFAERPEGSVSTLKIQRTQQEDSAVYLCASSPIISSRSEAFFGQGTRLTVV.

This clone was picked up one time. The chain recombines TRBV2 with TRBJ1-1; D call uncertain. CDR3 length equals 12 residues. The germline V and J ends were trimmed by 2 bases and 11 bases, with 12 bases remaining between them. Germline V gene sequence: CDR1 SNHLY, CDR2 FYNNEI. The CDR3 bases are TGTGCCAGCAGTGAACCGGGTGGAAAGGCTTTCTTT. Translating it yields CASSEPGGKAFF. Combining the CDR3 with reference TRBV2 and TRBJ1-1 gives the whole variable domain EPEVTQTPSHQVTQMGQEVILRCVPISNHLYFYWYRQILGQKVEFLVSFYNNEISEKSEIFDDQFSVERPDGSNFTLKIRSTKLEDSAMYFCASSEPGGKAFFGQGTRLTVV.

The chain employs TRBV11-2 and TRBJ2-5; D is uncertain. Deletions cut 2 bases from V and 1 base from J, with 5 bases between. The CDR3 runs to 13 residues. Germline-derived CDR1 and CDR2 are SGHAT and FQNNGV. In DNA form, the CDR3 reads TGTGCCAGCAGCTTAAACAGCCAAGAGACCCAGTACTTC. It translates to CASSLNSQETQYF.

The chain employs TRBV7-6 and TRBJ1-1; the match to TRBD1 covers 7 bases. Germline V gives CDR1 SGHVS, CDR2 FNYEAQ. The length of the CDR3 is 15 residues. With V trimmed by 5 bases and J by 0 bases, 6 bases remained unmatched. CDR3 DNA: TGTGCCAGCAGCCCAAGACAGGGTATGAACACTGAAGCTTTCTTT. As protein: CASSPRQGMNTEAFF.

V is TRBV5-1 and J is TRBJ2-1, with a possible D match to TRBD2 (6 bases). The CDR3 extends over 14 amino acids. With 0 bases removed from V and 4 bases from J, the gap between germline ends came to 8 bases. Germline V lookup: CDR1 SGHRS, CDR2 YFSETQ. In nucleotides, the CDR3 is TGCGCCAGCAGCTTGGGGGGAGGTTACAATGAGCAGTTCTTC. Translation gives CASSLGGGYNEQFF.

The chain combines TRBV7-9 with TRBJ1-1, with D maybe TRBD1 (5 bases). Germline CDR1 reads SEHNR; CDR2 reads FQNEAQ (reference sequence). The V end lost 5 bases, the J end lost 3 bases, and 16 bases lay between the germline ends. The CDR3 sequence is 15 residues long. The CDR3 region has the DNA TGTGCCAGCAGCCCAGGACAAGGGTGGCACACTGAAGCTTTCTTT. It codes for CASSPGQGWHTEAFF.

CDR3 sequence reads: CASSGRERNYGYTF. The CDR3 nucleotides read TGTGCCAGCAGCGGCAGGGAACGAAACTATGGCTACACCTTC. V and J are TRBV5-4 and TRBJ1-2, with a weak D call TRBD1 (5 bases). Deletions cut 4 bases from V and 2 bases from J, with 12 bases between. This CDR3 contains 14 residues. CDR1 and CDR2 from the germline V gene are SGHNT and YYREEE (reference sequence). Drawing the rest from reference TRBV5-4 and TRBJ1-2, the complete variable domain is ETGVTQSPTHLIKTRGQQVTLRCSSQSGHNTVSWYQQALGQGPQFIFQYYREEENGRGNFPPRFSGLQFPNYSSELNVNALELDDSALYLCASSGRERNYGYTFGSGTRLTVV.

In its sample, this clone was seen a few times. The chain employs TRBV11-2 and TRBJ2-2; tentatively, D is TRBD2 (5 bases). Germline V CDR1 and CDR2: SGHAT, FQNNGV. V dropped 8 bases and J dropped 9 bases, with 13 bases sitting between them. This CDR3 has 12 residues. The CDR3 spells CASGNLARELFF. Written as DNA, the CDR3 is TGTGCCAGCGGAAATCTAGCAAGGGAGCTGTTTTTT.

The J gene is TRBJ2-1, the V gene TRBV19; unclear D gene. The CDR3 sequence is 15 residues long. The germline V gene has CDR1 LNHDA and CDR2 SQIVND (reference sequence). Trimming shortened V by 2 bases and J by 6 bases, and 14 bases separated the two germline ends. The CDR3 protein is CASSITGSTANEQFF. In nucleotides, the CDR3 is TGTGCCAGTAGTATAACGGGTAGTACCGCCAATGAGCAGTTCTTC.

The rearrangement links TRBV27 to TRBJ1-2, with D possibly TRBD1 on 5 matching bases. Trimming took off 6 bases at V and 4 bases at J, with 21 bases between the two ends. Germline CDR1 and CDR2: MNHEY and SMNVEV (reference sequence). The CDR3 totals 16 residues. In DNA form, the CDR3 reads TGTGCCAGCAGCCAAGTTCCCCCGGCAGGGTCCTATGGCTACACCTTC. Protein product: CASSQVPPAGSYGYTF.

CDR3 region: CASSLIRAHGYTF. DNA for the CDR3: TGTGCCAGCAGTTTAATCAGGGCCCATGGCTACACCTTC. The rearrangement links TRBV28 to TRBJ1-2; perhaps TRBD1 as D (5 bases). The CDR3 runs to 13 residues. The germline V gene encodes CDR1 MDHEN and CDR2 SYDVKM. Trimming removed 2 bases at V and 6 bases at J, with 10 bases between.

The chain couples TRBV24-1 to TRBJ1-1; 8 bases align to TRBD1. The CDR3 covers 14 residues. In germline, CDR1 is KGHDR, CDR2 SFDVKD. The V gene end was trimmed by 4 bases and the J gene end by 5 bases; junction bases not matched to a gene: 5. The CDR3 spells CATSDPRTGTEAFF. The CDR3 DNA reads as TGTGCCACCAGTGACCCCAGGACAGGGACTGAAGCTTTCTTT.

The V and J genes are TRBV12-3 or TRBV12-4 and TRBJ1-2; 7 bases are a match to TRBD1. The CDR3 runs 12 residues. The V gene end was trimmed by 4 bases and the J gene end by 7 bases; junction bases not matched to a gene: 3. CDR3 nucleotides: TGTGCCAGCAGTTCGACAGGGCTTGGCTACACCTTC. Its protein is CASSSTGLGYTF.

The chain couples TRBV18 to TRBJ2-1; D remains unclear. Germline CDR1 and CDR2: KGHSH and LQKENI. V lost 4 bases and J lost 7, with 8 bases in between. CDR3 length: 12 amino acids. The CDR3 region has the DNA TGTGCCAGCTCACTGCGTGAGAATGAGCAGTTCTTC. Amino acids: CASSLRENEQFF.